Described below is a single TCR beta chain sequence and its context. Its antigen is unknown. The data were taken from a study of post-analysis software for immune sequencing data. Study-wide context: Some patients lacked subtype; others had relapsing-remitting, secondary progressive or progressive-relapsing disease.

Study observations and caveats: Comparison with controls showed significantly lower normalized Chao1 diversity in multiple sclerosis patients. The authors found that F measure strongly co-clustered same-batch samples. About 5 TRBV segments (TRBV5-6, TRBV5-1 and TRBV20-1 among them) occurred more frequently in patients than in controls.

The TCR beta cDNA libraries contained unique molecular identifiers. T cells, about 0.95 to 10 million of them, yielded 500,000 or so cDNA molecules. A single record per CDR3 protein comes from TCRdb applying MiXCR to the PCR reads. The repertoire includes hundreds of thousands of distinct CDR3 sequences, around 60% of them detected once, and around 10% sits in the top ten. CDR3 size: 15 residues. V was trimmed by 6 bases and J by 8 bases, leaving 22 bases between them. CDR1 MNHEY and CDR2 SVGAGI come from the germline V gene. The receptor comes from a girl aged 2 to 9 with multiple sclerosis. The chain has TRBV6-5 and TRBJ1-2; D gene unclear. Input material: blood. The CDR3 spells CASRRLGMATNGYTF. The CDR3 DNA sequence: TGTGCCAGCAGAAGACTCGGTATGGCGACGAACGGCTACACCTTC.